This TCR beta chain comes out of a study of relationships among human T cell subsets. Semiquantitative ARM-PCR amplified T cell receptor alpha and beta CDR3 regions from mRNA. Exponential amplification used communal superprimers after tagged nested gene-specific primers in ARM-PCR. MiXCR, applied by TCRdb to the multiplex PCR reads, yields one record per CDR3 protein. This sample has roughly 13,000 distinct CDR3 sequences; approximately 67% occur once, and the top ten carry roughly 27%. Th1 cells were collected as flow-through following bead selections for CD25, CD56 and CD294. Germline V lookup: CDR1 MNHEY, CDR2 SMNVEV (reference sequence). This CDR3 spans 15 amino acids. V lost 5 bases to trimming and J lost 5 bases, with 18 bases between them.

The sample comprised CD4+ Th1 cells sorted from blood. The TCR was taken from a man aged 40-50 years in good health. The rearrangement links TRBV27 to TRBJ1-1, with D unresolved. CDR3 region: CASSTQGLLGTEAFF. The CDR3 DNA is TGTGCCAGCAGTACCCAAGGACTCCTGGGGACTGAAGCTTTCTTT.